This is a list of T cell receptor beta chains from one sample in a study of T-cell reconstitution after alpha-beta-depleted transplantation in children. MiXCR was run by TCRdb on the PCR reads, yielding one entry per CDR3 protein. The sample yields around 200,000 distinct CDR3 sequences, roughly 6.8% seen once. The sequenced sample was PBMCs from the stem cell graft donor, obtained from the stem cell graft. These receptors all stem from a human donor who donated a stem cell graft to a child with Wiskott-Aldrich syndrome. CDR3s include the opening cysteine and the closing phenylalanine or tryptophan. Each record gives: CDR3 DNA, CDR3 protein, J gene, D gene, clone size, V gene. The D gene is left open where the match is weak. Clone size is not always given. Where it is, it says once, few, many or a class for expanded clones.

TGTGCCATCAGTGAGTCGGCAGCTAGCACAGATACGCAGTATTTT	CAISESAASTDTQYF	TRBJ2-3	-	many	TRBV10-3
TGTGCCAGCAGCTTAGGCTCCCTTCTGACAGGGAGGAACACTGAAGCTTTCTTT	CASSLGSLLTGRNTEAFF	TRBJ1-1	TRBD1	many	TRBV7-6
TGTGCCAGCAGCGCGCTCGCAGGGCCTGGGGTGCAGTTCTTC	CASSALAGPGVQFF	TRBJ2-1	-	few	TRBV5-8
TGTGCCAGCAGCTTGGACTTCGGAGGGGGAAACACCATATATTTT	CASSLDFGGGNTIYF	TRBJ1-3	-	many	TRBV5-6
TGTGCCAGCACCCGACAGGGTTACAATCAGCCCCAGCATTTT	CASTRQGYNQPQHF	TRBJ1-5	TRBD1	many	TRBV12-3/TRBV12-4
TGCGCCAGCAGCTTGGCCTTGGGACAGGACAATGAGCAGTTCTTC	CASSLALGQDNEQFF	TRBJ2-1	TRBD1	many	TRBV5-1
TGCGCCAGCAGCTTGGACAGGGAACTTAACACCGGGGAGCTGTTTTTT	CASSLDRELNTGELFF	TRBJ2-2	-	many	TRBV5-1
TGCAGTGCTAGCCGGATCCAGGGGGAGACCCAGTACTTC	CSASRIQGETQYF	TRBJ2-5	-	-	TRBV20-1
TGTGCCACCAGAAGACAGGGGGGAACTGAAGCTTTCTTT	CATRRQGGTEAFF	TRBJ1-1	TRBD1	many	TRBV24-1
TGTGCCTGGAGCACCGGGACTAGCGGATACTACGAGCAGTACTTC	CAWSTGTSGYYEQYF	TRBJ2-7	TRBD2	many	TRBV30
TGTGCCAGCAGTTTGCGACAGGGCGATTCACCCCTCCACTTT	CASSLRQGDSPLHF	TRBJ1-6	TRBD1	many	TRBV12-3/TRBV12-4
TGTGCCACCAGCAGAGGGGGATCGTATGGCTACACCTTC	CATSRGGSYGYTF	TRBJ1-2	-	many	TRBV15
TGTGCCAGCAGCTTATTCCGGAGTTACGAGCAGTACTTC	CASSLFRSYEQYF	TRBJ2-7	-	few	TRBV7-8
TGCAGTGCCCCAAACCGACAGGGGGCTAGTGAAGCTTTCTTT	CSAPNRQGASEAFF	TRBJ1-1	TRBD1	many	TRBV20-1
TGTGCCAGCAGTTTAGGGCCTACTAGGATCAACAATGAGCAGTTCTTC	CASSLGPTRINNEQFF	TRBJ2-1	-	many	TRBV12-3/TRBV12-4
TGTGCCAGCAGCTATACGGATGAGCAGTTCTTC	CASSYTDEQFF	TRBJ2-1	-	many	TRBV7-2
TGTGCCAGCAGCTATACAGGGTTTCAGCCCCAGCATTTT	CASSYTGFQPQHF	TRBJ1-5	-	many	TRBV7-2
TGTGCCAGCAGCGCCGGACTAGCGGGGGCGGGCGGGGAGCTGTTTTTT	CASSAGLAGAGGELFF	TRBJ2-2	TRBD2	many	TRBV9
TGTGCCAGCAGTGTAACTGCCCCCGAGAGGGGGGAGCTGTTTTTT	CASSVTAPERGELFF	TRBJ2-2	-	-	TRBV6-1
TGTGCCAGCACCGACAGGCCCAATGAAAAACTGTTTTTT	CASTDRPNEKLFF	TRBJ1-4	-	few	TRBV2
TGTGCCTGGAGTGGTGCGGGGGGGCCTAAAGATACGCAGTATTTT	CAWSGAGGPKDTQYF	TRBJ2-3	TRBD2	-	TRBV30
TGCGCCAGCAGCTTGGAATCTACTACGGGACAGGGGCCAGATACGCAGTATTTT	CASSLESTTGQGPDTQYF	TRBJ2-3	TRBD1	few	TRBV5-1
TGTGCCAGCAGCTATCGGGACCCGGGCCTCTACGAGCAGTACTTC	CASSYRDPGLYEQYF	TRBJ2-7	-	-	TRBV11-2
TGTGCCACCAGGGGTTCAGGGAATGGGCCCCAGCATTTT	CATRGSGNGPQHF	TRBJ1-5	-	many	TRBV24-1
TGTGCCAGCAGCCTTTTACCGGGACTAGCGGCCAACAAACCTTTTTACAATGAGCAGTTCTTC	CASSLLPGLAANKPFYNEQFF	TRBJ2-1	TRBD2	few	TRBV7-3
TGTGCCAGCAGTTTGGGTGGACACGTAAATTCACCCCTCCACTTT	CASSLGGHVNSPLHF	TRBJ1-6	-	few	TRBV28
TGCAGCGTTGTGGGGACCGCTGAAAAACTGTTTTTT	CSVVGTAEKLFF	TRBJ1-4	-	few	TRBV29-1
TGTGCCACCGGACGGCAAAAGGAGCAGTTCTTC	CATGRQKEQFF	TRBJ2-1	-	many	TRBV24-1
TGTGCCAGCAGCTCCACAGGGGGCATGCCCTACGAGCAGTACTTC	CASSSTGGMPYEQYF	TRBJ2-7	TRBD1	-	TRBV7-9
TGCAGTGCTAGGCGACTAGCGGGGGGAGCTGCGCAGTATTTT	CSARRLAGGAAQYF	TRBJ2-3	TRBD2	many	TRBV20-1
TGCGCCAGCAGTGAGATGGAGGGGGTTTTCGACGAGCAGTACTTC	CASSEMEGVFDEQYF	TRBJ2-7	-	many	TRBV10-2
TGCGCCAGCAGCTTTAACAGGGGAGGAAATGAAAAACTGTTTTTT	CASSFNRGGNEKLFF	TRBJ1-4	TRBD1	many	TRBV5-1
TGTGCCATCAAGCAGGCAGGCGACTATGGCTACACCTTC	CAIKQAGDYGYTF	TRBJ1-2	-	many	TRBV10-3
TGTGCCAGCAGCTTGGGCTCCACGAACACCGGGGAGCTGTTTTTT	CASSLGSTNTGELFF	TRBJ2-2	-	few	TRBV11-2
TGTGCCACCTCGACCTACATCTGGCCCCAGCATTTT	CATSTYIWPQHF	TRBJ1-5	-	-	TRBV6-2/TRBV6-3
TGTGCCAGCAGCCCTTGGGTTAGCGGGGACAATGAGCAGTTCTTC	CASSPWVSGDNEQFF	TRBJ2-1	TRBD2	many	TRBV7-2
TGTGCCAGCAATCCTGGGGACACTGAAGCTTTCTTT	CASNPGDTEAFF	TRBJ1-1	-	many	TRBV2
TGTGCCAGCAGTTTATTTTTTTCGCCACAGGTCAGTTTATCCAATGAGCAGTTCTTC	CASSLFFSPQVSLSNEQFF	TRBJ2-1	-	few	TRBV27
TGTGCCAGCAGTGAAGTTGCACAGGGGGAGCAGTTCTTC	CASSEVAQGEQFF	TRBJ2-1	TRBD1	many	TRBV6-1
TGTGCCAGCAGCTTAGAGTTGCCCAATACGCAGTATTTT	CASSLELPNTQYF	TRBJ2-3	-	-	TRBV7-8
TGTGCCAGCAGCTTCACCAGCGGCTCCTACGAGCAGTACTTC	CASSFTSGSYEQYF	TRBJ2-7	-	-	TRBV7-9
TGTGCCAGCAGCCCTCATACTGGAAGTAGTGAAAAACTGTTTTTT	CASSPHTGSSEKLFF	TRBJ1-4	-	-	TRBV7-9
TGTGCCAGCAGCTTAGGGGGAGAGGTTTCCTACGAGCAGTACTTC	CASSLGGEVSYEQYF	TRBJ2-7	-	many	TRBV7-2
TGCAGTGCTAGGGCCTTGATTAACACTGAAGCTTTCTTT	CSARALINTEAFF	TRBJ1-1	-	many	TRBV20-1
TGCGCCAGCAGCCAAGAAGGGAGGAGGCTTTACAATGAGCAGTTCTTC	CASSQEGRRLYNEQFF	TRBJ2-1	-	many	TRBV4-1
TGTGCCAGTAGGGATCTCACAGATACGCAGTATTTT	CASRDLTDTQYF	TRBJ2-3	-	many	TRBV19
TGTGCCAGCAGTTCCAGACAGGGCTCTGAAGCTTTCTTT	CASSSRQGSEAFF	TRBJ1-1	TRBD1	many	TRBV12-3/TRBV12-4
TGCAGTGCTACCCTAGCGGTATTTTACAATGAGCAGTTCTTC	CSATLAVFYNEQFF	TRBJ2-1	TRBD2	-	TRBV20-1
TGCAGTGCTAGTTCTAGCGGGGGGGCGTCCTACAATGAGCAGTTCTTC	CSASSSGGASYNEQFF	TRBJ2-1	TRBD2	many	TRBV20-1
TGTGCCAGCAGTTTGTCCCTAGCGGGAGGATCAGATACGCAGTATTTT	CASSLSLAGGSDTQYF	TRBJ2-3	TRBD2	many	TRBV12-3/TRBV12-4
TGTGCCACGGGGCCACCAAGGGGAGATACGCAGTATTTT	CATGPPRGDTQYF	TRBJ2-3	-	few	TRBV7-9
TGTGCCATCGGATGGGGAGACGAGACCCAGTACTTC	CAIGWGDETQYF	TRBJ2-5	-	many	TRBV10-3
TGCGCCAGCAGCCCAGGGACAGCCCTCTACAATGAGCAGTTCTTC	CASSPGTALYNEQFF	TRBJ2-1	TRBD1	many	TRBV5-1
TGCAGCGTTCCCAGTACTAGACGGGACGGCTACAATGAGCAGTTCTTC	CSVPSTRRDGYNEQFF	TRBJ2-1	-	many	TRBV29-1
TGCAGTGCTAGAGACATGGGACTAGCGGGAGCGGAGACCCAGTACTTC	CSARDMGLAGAETQYF	TRBJ2-5	TRBD2	many	TRBV20-1
TGTGCCAGCAGTTCCTTGGGGGAGGCGGAGTTCTTC	CASSSLGEAEFF	TRBJ2-1	-	many	TRBV6-5
TGTGCCAGCAGTACCGGGAGGGCTCAGCCCCAGCATTTT	CASSTGRAQPQHF	TRBJ1-5	-	many	TRBV12-3/TRBV12-4
TGTGCCACCAGCAGAGGGGAGGGTCCCTCCTACAATGAGCAGTTCTTC	CATSRGEGPSYNEQFF	TRBJ2-1	TRBD2	many	TRBV15
TGTGCCAGCGGCTTAACTCTCCAGTGGACGGATAGCAATCAGCCCCAGCATTTT	CASGLTLQWTDSNQPQHF	TRBJ1-5	-	many	TRBV7-6
TGTGCCATCTCGGTGGGGGGCAATCAGCCCCAGCATTTT	CAISVGGNQPQHF	TRBJ1-5	-	few	TRBV18